This note documents a single T cell receptor beta chain sequence. This specimen belongs to a study of blood T cell repertoires in COVID-19. Study background: Acute and convalescent COVID-19 specimens originated in the United States, Italy and Spain. T cells, B-cell-depleted T cells, or PBMCs provided the cDNA or gDNA that served as material.

As processed by the authors: Amplifying reference gene primers gave estimates of nucleated cell counts. The assay was immunoSEQ multiplex PCR, and TCRdb's table has in-frame clones only and misses some. Clone size and V and J calls were adopted from that table, with D and trimming inferred from the DNA. The repertoire has some 97,000 clones, about nine tenths of them found once; the top ten carry approximately 2%. CDR1 is LNHNV and CDR2 is YYDKDF in the germline V gene (reference sequence). V lost 4 bases, J lost 4 bases, and 14 bases stayed unmatched. The CDR3 spans 17 residues. The TCR comes from a man aged 45 to 65 with active COVID-19. This chain connects TRBV15 to TRBJ2-7; 9 positions agree with TRBD1. Sequencing was performed on peripheral blood. The CDR3 DNA reads as TGTGCCACCAGCACCCCTGAACCGGGACAGGGCTTTTACGAGCAGTACTTC. It translates to CATSTPEPGQGFYEQYF.